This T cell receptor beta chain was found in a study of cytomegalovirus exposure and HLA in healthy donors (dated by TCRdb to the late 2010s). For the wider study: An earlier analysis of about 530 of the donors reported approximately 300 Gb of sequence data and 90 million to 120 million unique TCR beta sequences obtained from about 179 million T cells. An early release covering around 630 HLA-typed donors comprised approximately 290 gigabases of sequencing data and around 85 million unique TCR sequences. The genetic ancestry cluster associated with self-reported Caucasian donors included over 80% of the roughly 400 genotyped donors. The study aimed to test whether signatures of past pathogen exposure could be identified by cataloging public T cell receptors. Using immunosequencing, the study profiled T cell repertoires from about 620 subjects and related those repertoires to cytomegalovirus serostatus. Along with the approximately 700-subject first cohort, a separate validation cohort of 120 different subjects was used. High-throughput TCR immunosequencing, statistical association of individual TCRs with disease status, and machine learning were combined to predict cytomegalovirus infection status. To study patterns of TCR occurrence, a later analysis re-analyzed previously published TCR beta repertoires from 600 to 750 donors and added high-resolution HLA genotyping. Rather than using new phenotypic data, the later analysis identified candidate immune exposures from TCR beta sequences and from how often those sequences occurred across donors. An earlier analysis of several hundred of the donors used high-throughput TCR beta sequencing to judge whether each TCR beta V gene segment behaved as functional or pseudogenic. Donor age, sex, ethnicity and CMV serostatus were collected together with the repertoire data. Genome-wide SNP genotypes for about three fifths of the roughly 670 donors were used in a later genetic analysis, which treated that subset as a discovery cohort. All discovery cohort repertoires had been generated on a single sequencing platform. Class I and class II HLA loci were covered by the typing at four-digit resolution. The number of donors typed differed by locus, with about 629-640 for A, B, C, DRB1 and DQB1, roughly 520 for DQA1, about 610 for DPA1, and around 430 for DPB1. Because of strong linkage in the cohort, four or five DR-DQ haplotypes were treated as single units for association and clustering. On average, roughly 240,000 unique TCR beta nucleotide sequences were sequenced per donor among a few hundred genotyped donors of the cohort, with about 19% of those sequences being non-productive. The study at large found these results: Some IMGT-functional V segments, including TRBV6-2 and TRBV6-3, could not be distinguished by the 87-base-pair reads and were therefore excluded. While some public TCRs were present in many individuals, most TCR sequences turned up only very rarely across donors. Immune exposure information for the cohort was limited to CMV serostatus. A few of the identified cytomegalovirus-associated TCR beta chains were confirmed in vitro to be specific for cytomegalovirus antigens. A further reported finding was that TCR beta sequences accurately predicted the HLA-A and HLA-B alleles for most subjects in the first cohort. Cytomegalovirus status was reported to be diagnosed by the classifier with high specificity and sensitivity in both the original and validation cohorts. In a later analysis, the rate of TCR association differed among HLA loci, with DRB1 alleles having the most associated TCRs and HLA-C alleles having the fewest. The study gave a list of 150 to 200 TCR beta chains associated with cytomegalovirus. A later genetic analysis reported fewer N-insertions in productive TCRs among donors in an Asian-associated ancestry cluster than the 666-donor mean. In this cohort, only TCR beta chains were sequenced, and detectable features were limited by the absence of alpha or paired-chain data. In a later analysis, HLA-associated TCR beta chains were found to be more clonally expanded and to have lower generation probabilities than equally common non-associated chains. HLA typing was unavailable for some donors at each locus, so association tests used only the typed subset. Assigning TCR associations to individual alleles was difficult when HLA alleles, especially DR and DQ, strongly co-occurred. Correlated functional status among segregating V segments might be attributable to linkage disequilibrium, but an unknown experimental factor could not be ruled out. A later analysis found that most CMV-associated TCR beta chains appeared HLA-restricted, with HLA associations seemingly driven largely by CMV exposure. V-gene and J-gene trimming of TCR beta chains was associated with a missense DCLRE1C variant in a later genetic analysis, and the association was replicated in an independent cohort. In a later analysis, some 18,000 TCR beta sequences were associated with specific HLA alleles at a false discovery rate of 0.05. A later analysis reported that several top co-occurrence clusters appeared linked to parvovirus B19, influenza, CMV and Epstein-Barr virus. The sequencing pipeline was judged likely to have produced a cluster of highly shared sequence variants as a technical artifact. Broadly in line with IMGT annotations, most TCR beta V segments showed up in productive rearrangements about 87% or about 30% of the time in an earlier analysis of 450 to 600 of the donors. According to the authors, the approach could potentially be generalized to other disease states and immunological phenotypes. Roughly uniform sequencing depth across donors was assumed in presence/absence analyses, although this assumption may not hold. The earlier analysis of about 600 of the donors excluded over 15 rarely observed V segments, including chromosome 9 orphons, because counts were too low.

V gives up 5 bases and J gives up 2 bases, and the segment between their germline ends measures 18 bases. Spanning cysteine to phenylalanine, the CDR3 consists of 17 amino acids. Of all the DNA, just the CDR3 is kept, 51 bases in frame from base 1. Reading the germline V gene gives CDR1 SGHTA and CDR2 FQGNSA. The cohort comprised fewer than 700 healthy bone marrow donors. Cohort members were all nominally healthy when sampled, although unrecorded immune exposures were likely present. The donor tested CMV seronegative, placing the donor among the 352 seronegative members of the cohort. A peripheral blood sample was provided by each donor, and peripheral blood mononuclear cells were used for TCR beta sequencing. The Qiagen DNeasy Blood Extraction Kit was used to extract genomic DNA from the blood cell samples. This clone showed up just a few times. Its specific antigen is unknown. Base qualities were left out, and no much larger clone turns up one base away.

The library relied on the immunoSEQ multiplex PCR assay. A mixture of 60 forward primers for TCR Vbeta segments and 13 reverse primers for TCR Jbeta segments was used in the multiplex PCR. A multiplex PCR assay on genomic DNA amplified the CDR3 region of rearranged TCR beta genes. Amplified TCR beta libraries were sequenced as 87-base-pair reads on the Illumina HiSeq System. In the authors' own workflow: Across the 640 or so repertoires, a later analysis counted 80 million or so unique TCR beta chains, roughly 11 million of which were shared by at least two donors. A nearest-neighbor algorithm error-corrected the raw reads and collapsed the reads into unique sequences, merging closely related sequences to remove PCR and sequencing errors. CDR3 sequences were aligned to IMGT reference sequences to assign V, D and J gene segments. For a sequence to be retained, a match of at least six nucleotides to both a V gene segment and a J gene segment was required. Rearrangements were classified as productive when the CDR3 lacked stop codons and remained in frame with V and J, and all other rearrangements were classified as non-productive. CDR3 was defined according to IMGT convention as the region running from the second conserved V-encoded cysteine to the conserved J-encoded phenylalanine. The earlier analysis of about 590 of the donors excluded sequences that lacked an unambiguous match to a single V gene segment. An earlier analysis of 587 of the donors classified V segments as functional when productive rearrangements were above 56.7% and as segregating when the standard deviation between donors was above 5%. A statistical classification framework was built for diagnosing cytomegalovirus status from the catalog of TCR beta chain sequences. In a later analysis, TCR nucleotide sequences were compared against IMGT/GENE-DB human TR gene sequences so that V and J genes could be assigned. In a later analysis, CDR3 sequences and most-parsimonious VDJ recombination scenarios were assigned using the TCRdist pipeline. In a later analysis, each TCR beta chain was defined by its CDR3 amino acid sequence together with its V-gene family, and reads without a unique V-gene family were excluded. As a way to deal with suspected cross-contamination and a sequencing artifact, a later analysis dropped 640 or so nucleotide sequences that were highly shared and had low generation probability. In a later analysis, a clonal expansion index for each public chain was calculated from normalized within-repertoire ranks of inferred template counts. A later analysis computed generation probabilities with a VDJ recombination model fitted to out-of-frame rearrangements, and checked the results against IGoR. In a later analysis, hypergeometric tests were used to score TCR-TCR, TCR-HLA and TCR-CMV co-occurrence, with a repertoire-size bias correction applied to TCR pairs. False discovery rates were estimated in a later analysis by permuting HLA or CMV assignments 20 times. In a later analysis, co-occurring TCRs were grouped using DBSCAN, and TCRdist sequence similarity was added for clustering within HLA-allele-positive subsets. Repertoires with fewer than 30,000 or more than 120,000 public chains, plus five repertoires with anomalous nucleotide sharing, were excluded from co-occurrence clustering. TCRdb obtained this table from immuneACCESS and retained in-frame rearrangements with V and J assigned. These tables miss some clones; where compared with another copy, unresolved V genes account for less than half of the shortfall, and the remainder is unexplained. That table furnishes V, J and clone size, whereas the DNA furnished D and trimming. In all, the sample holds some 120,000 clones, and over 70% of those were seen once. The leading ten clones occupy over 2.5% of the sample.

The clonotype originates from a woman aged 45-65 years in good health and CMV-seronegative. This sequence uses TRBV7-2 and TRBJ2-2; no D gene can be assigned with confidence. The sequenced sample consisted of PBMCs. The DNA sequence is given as TGTGCCAGCAGCCTAACCTACGTAGGAGCTAACACCGGGGAGCTGTTTTTT. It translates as CASSLTYVGANTGELFF.